The 28 T cell receptor beta chains below come from one sample, sequenced in a study of human T cells and chemical hapten exposure. One entry per CDR3 protein, called by TCRdb with MiXCR from the RACE reads. Seen here are some 79,000 distinct CDR3 sequences, 10% to 12% observed once, and the top ten hold roughly 3.7%. Sample time point: patch test 3, about 24 weeks after DPC sensitization. Indicated treatment: therapeutic diphenylcyclopropenone sensitization with weekly scalp DPC. Sequencing used whole blood, obtained in connection with sensitization to the hapten diphenylcyclopropenone (DPC). The receptors here all came from a woman in her forties or fifties with alopecia areata. Some clones in this sample may be carry-over from other donors' samples.

This clonotype has at least ten counts. This chain links TRBV10-1 with TRBJ1-4; tentative D call: TRBD1 (6 bases). CDR1 WNHNN and CDR2 SYGVQD come from the germline V gene (reference sequence). The ends were cut back, 2 bases at V and 8 bases at J, with 9 bases in the middle. The CDR3 is made up of 13 amino acids. CDR3 nucleotides: TGCGCCAGCAGTGAGCTGGACAGAGAAAAACTGTTTTTT. Translating it yields CASSELDREKLFF.

This clonotype has ten or more counts. The chain couples TRBV12-3 or TRBV12-4 to TRBJ2-7, with 12 bases identical to TRBD2. J lost 5 bases, V lost 2 bases, and 16 bases had no gene match. The CDR3 runs 19 residues. CDR3: CASSLHRETTSGRLNEQYF. Here the CDR3 DNA reads TGTGCCAGCAGTTTACACAGGGAGACGACTAGCGGGAGACTAAACGAGCAGTACTTC.

This clonotype occurred many times. J is TRBJ2-5 and V is TRBV7-9; D gene uncertain. The CDR3 extends over 16 amino acids. CDR1 SEHNR and CDR2 FQNEAQ come from the germline V gene (reference sequence). V was cut by 5 bases and J by 5 bases, with 21 bases left in between. CDR3 residues: CASSAKGRRTIETQYF. The DNA for the CDR3 is TGTGCCAGCAGCGCAAAGGGCAGGCGTACCATCGAGACCCAGTACTTC.

The CDR3 region is CASSSPTSGVLYNEQFF. CDR3 nucleotides: TGTGCCAGCAGCTCACCGACTAGCGGGGTGCTTTACAATGAGCAGTTCTTC. J is TRBJ2-1 and V is TRBV7-8; 11 positions match TRBD2. Germline V CDR1 and CDR2: SGHVS, FQNEAQ. With V trimmed by 4 bases and J by 4 bases, 9 bases remained unmatched. The CDR3 is made up of 17 amino acids.

About this clonotype itself: A much larger clone differs by one base, so this may be a read error. V and J are TRBV12-3 or TRBV12-4 and TRBJ1-1; TRBD1 is a possible D gene (6 bases). V lost 4 bases and J lost 8, with 11 bases in between. The CDR3 has 12 residues. The chain's CDR3 is CASSYQGREAFF. CDR3 nucleotides: TGTGCCAGCAGTTACCAGGGGCGGGAAGCTTTCTTT.

In its sample, this clonotype was seen many times. The rearrangement joins TRBV4-1 to TRBJ1-5, with no clear D. Between the trimmed V and J ends, which lost 1 base and 1 base, there was a span of 17 bases. The CDR3 is 18 amino acids. Germline V gene lookup returns CDR1 MGHRA and CDR2 YSYEKL. CDR3 residues: CASSQVDMGFRSNQPQHF. CDR3 sequence (DNA): TGCGCCAGCAGCCAAGTGGATATGGGGTTTCGCAGCAATCAGCCCCAGCATTTT.

This clonotype appeared a few times. The chain combines TRBV6-5 with TRBJ2-5; tentatively, D is TRBD1 (6 bases). Trimming pared 7 bases from V and 5 bases from J, leaving 14 bases between. The CDR3 covers 13 residues. Per the germline V gene, CDR1 is MNHEY and CDR2 is SVGAGI. The CDR3 here is CASNRQAGETQYF. In DNA, the CDR3 is TGTGCCAGCAACCGACAGGCGGGCGAGACCCAGTACTTC.

The rearrangement links TRBV18 to TRBJ1-1; 7 positions agree with TRBD1. Germline assignment: CDR1 KGHSH and CDR2 LQKENI. The CDR3 is 13 amino acids. The V segment lost 6 bases and the J segment 3 bases; nucleotides outside the gene matches: 4. CDR3 coding DNA: TGTGCCAGCTCGAACCAGGGGGACACTGAAGCTTTCTTT. This gives the protein CASSNQGDTEAFF.

The gene calls are TRBV11-2 and TRBJ2-5; 10 positions match TRBD1. The junction had 7 bases not matched to a gene; V was cut back by 4 bases and J by 5 bases. CDR3 length equals 15 residues. Germline CDR1 reads SGHAT; CDR2 reads FQNNGV. The CDR3 nucleotides read TGTGCCAGCAGCTCCGGGACAGGGGTAGGGGAGACCCAGTACTTC. Amino acid sequence: CASSSGTGVGETQYF.

In this sample, this clonotype turned up many times. The chain links TRBV11-1 to TRBJ2-1, with TRBD1 matching 8 bases. J lost 5 bases, V lost 3 bases, and 6 bases had no gene match. There are 15 residues in the CDR3. Germline V gives CDR1 SGHAT, CDR2 FQDESV (reference sequence). CDR3: CASSLDRAKNNEQFF. In nucleotides, the CDR3 is TGTGCCAGCAGCTTGGACAGGGCTAAAAACAATGAGCAGTTCTTC.

There are many counts of this clonotype. The genes are TRBV29-1 and TRBJ2-3; D may be TRBD2 (5 bases). The CDR3 has 10 residues. The germline gives CDR1 SQVTM, CDR2 ANQGSEA. V lost 6 bases to trimming and J lost 5 bases, with 6 bases between them. The CDR3 sequence: CSVTRDTQYF. CDR3 nucleotide sequence: TGCAGCGTCACTAGAGATACGCAGTATTTT.

The rearrangement uses TRBV28 and TRBJ1-5, with 8 bases identical to TRBD1. V gave up 2 bases and J gave up 4 bases; unmatched junction bases: 10. CDR3 length equals 17 residues. The germline V gene has CDR1 MDHEN and CDR2 SYDVKM. The CDR3 region has the DNA TGTGCCAGCAGTTTACACCGAACAGGGGGAGGGAATCAGCCCCAGCATTTT. This encodes CASSLHRTGGGNQPQHF.

The sample holds many counts of this clonotype. J is TRBJ2-5 and V is TRBV5-1; the match to TRBD2 covers 8 bases. CDR3 length equals 15 residues. Trimming cost V 4 bases and J 5 bases; bases outside gene matches: 10. Germline V gene data show CDR1 as SGHRS and CDR2 as YFSETQ. The CDR3 DNA is TGCGCCAGCAGCCCGTCCCCAGCGGGAGTCGAGACCCAGTACTTC. It codes for CASSPSPAGVETQYF.

This clonotype appeared many times. The chain uses TRBV18 and TRBJ2-7; D may match TRBD1 or TRBD2 (5 bases each). This CDR3 has 14 residues. V lost 1 base and J lost 6, with 13 bases in between. Germline-derived CDR1 and CDR2 are KGHSH and LQKENI. The CDR3 DNA is TGTGCCAGCTCACCACGACAGACTAACGGCGAGCAGTACTTC. Protein sequence: CASSPRQTNGEQYF.

This clonotype has more than one count but fewer than ten. V is TRBV11-2 and J is TRBJ2-7, with D perhaps matching TRBD2 (6 bases). CDR1 SGHAT and CDR2 FQNNGV come from the germline V gene. The CDR3 is 15 residues long. The V gene lost 2 bases and the J gene lost 0 bases, with 11 bases spanning the gap. This chain's CDR3 is CASSLRLAFSYEQYF. The CDR3 nucleotides are TGTGCCAGCAGCTTACGGCTAGCGTTCTCCTACGAGCAGTACTTC.

The rearrangement links TRBV4-3 to TRBJ2-7; TRBD2 matches at 12 bases. This CDR3 region has 16 residues. Germline values: CDR1 LGHNA, CDR2 YSLEER. The V gene end was trimmed by 0 bases and the J gene end by 3 bases; junction bases not matched to a gene: 3. CDR3 residues: CASSQDSTSGGYEQYF. The CDR3 DNA follows: TGCGCCAGCAGCCAAGATTCGACTAGCGGGGGCTACGAGCAGTACTTC.

This rearrangement joins TRBV4-3 to TRBJ2-5, with a weak D call TRBD1 (5 bases). V shed 4 bases and J shed 2 bases, with 11 bases lying between them. Germline-derived CDR1 and CDR2 are LGHNA and YSLEER. The CDR3 has 14 residues. The CDR3 sequence is CASSPRTRQETQYF. The DNA of the CDR3 is TGCGCCAGCAGCCCACGGACACGACAAGAGACCCAGTACTTC.

This clonotype appeared a few times. The CDR3 DNA reads TGCGCCAGCAGCTCCCCAGGGGGCTACAATGAGCAGTTCTTC. Its translation: CASSSPGGYNEQFF. V usage is TRBV5-1 and J usage is TRBJ2-1, with 7 bases aligning to TRBD1. The V gene's germline CDR1 is SGHRS and CDR2 YFSETQ. V gave up 3 bases and J gave up 3 bases; unmatched junction bases: 3. This CDR3 is 14 amino acids long.

This rearrangement joins TRBV4-2 to TRBJ2-1; 7 bases fit TRBD2. CDR1 is LGHNA, CDR2 YNFKEQ, per germline. After removal of 0 bases from V and 4 bases from J, the junction contained 9 bases not matched to a gene. The CDR3 loop spans 17 amino acids. The chain's CDR3 is CASSQDGVSGLYNEQFF. Here the CDR3 DNA reads TGTGCCAGCAGCCAAGATGGAGTTAGCGGGCTATACAATGAGCAGTTCTTC.

This clonotype was seen more than once but under ten times. The chain uses TRBV7-9 and TRBJ1-2; perhaps TRBD1 as D (6 bases). Germline V CDR1 and CDR2: SEHNR, FQNEAQ (reference sequence). V shed 6 bases and J shed 3 bases, with 11 bases lying between them. The CDR3 totals 13 residues. The CDR3 spells CASRPTGDYGYTF. CDR3 sequence (DNA): TGTGCCAGCAGACCGACAGGAGACTATGGCTACACCTTC.

This clonotype was seen at least ten times. This rearrangement joins TRBV18 to TRBJ1-4; tentative D call: TRBD1 (6 bases). The CDR3 loop spans 14 amino acids. V was trimmed by 2 bases and J by 10 bases, leaving 14 bases between them. Germline V gives CDR1 KGHSH, CDR2 LQKENI. As DNA, the CDR3 is TGTGCCAGCTCACCATCTGGGGGCCTTCTAAAACTGTTTTTT. Translating it yields CASSPSGGLLKLFF.

The V gene is TRBV11-2, the J gene TRBJ2-2, with D unclear. This CDR3 region has 14 residues. CDR1 and CDR2 (germline): SGHAT, FQNNGV. The V gene lost 5 bases and the J gene lost 5 bases, with 12 bases spanning the gap. The CDR3: CASSLQLITGELFF. The DNA for the CDR3 is TGTGCCAGCAGCCTCCAGCTTATAACCGGGGAGCTGTTTTTT.

This chain joins TRBV4-3 and TRBJ2-1; 9 bases are shared with TRBD2. CDR1 is LGHNA and CDR2 is YSLEER in the germline V gene. This CDR3 spans 18 amino acids. V was clipped by 4 bases and J by 2 bases; unmatched bases: 12. Here the CDR3 reads CASSPRASSGRTYNEQFF. CDR3 sequence (DNA): TGCGCCAGCAGCCCCCGAGCTAGTAGCGGGAGAACCTACAATGAGCAGTTCTTC.

This clonotype was detected many times. The genes are TRBV11-2 and TRBJ1-1; weak D call: TRBD1 (6 bases). Per the germline V gene, CDR1 is SGHAT and CDR2 is FQNNGV. With 3 bases removed from V and 2 bases from J, the gap between germline ends came to 13 bases. The CDR3 is 15 residues long. The CDR3 DNA is TGTGCCAGCAGCTTGGCCGGGACATTTAACACTGAAGCTTTCTTT. Amino acid sequence: CASSLAGTFNTEAFF.

This clonotype was seen more than once but under ten times. CDR3 nucleotides: TGTGCCAGCAGCTTAAACGGGGGATTGAAGACCCAGTACTTC. Amino acids: CASSLNGGLKTQYF. V usage is TRBV7-9 and J usage is TRBJ2-5; the D gene is possibly TRBD2 (6 bases). CDR3 length equals 14 residues. V lost 2 bases to trimming and J lost 6 bases, with 13 bases between them. The germline V gene encodes CDR1 SEHNR and CDR2 FQNEAQ (reference sequence).

The V gene is TRBV12-3 or TRBV12-4, the J gene TRBJ1-5; tentatively, D is TRBD1 (6 bases). V was clipped by 6 bases and J by 4 bases, with 10 bases between them. The CDR3 runs to 13 residues. CDR3 DNA: TGTGCCAGCAGGTGGACAGATAATCAGCCCCAGCATTTT. This translates into CASRWTDNQPQHF.

This clonotype has at least ten counts. The chain combines TRBV29-1 with TRBJ2-3; D remains ambiguous. Germline V gene sequence: CDR1 SQVTM, CDR2 ANQGSEA. This CDR3 comprises 13 residues. Trimming took 7 bases from V and 2 from J, leaving 13 bases between them. The CDR3: CSALDRSTDTQYF. CDR3 DNA: TGCAGCGCCTTGGACCGCTCCACAGATACGCAGTATTTT.

This clonotype has just a few counts. The chain recombines TRBV29-1 with TRBJ2-5, with TRBD1 matching 7 bases. The trim removed 4 bases at V and 1 base at J, leaving 9 bases unmatched. CDR1 is SQVTM, CDR2 ANQGSEA, per germline. The CDR3 is made up of 15 amino acids. The CDR3 region is CSVVRVGQLQETQYF. The CDR3 bases are TGCAGCGTTGTGCGAGTGGGACAGCTCCAAGAGACCCAGTACTTC.